This T cell receptor beta chain stems from a study of radiotherapy plus CTLA-4 blockade in lung cancer. Study context: Across the patients, objective responses occurred in approximately 19%, and disease control in roughly 31%. Study-level points and caveats: How blood T cell clones changed early, along with interferon-beta, reportedly forecast response best.

Sequencing was performed with immunoSEQ multiplex PCR; in TCRdb, only in-frame clones are kept and a portion is missing. Here the sample spans 45,000 to 55,000 clones, more than 70% being singletons. Note on this clone: The antigen is unknown.

The germline V gene has CDR1 SGHTA and CDR2 FQGNSA. V was cut by 2 bases and J by 5 bases, with 18 bases left in between. The CDR3 contains 16 residues. Sequences were derived from peripheral blood, sampled from a patient treated with radiotherapy plus ipilimumab. The chain has TRBV7-2 and TRBJ1-1, with D possibly being TRBD1 (5 bases). The TCR sequence derives from a human donor with non-small cell lung cancer whose response to radiotherapy plus ipilimumab could not be evaluated. The DNA for the CDR3 is TGTGCCAGCAGCTTAAGACGGGGGGTCGAGAGAACTGAAGCTTTCTTT. It translates to CASSLRRGVERTEAFF.